This T cell receptor (beta chain) was documented in a study of identical twins. This clonotype was seen a few times. Its cognate antigen is unknown. A single record per CDR3 protein comes from TCRdb applying MiXCR to the 5' RACE reads. This sample has approximately 600,000 distinct CDR3 sequences, with approximately 9.6% found just once. Germline values: CDR1 SGHTA, CDR2 FQGTGA. V was shortened by 5 bases and J by 4 bases, with 14 bases between the two germline ends. The CDR3 extends over 14 amino acids. General observations from the study: Models predicted too little out-of-frame TCR alpha sharing in monozygotic twins.

This sample also belongs to another study, concerning yellow fever vaccine responses in identical twins.

Source material: PBMCs. The sequence was obtained from a woman aged 18 to 35 in good health. The chain carries TRBV7-3 and TRBJ2-5; D is unresolved. DNA for the CDR3: TGTGCCAGCAGCCCTAGGGCCGGATTAGAGACCCAGTACTTC. Its translation: CASSPRAGLETQYF.